Presented here are 23 T cell receptor beta chains from one specimen sequenced in a study of blood T cell repertoires in COVID-19. Data came from immunoSEQ multiplex PCR; TCRdb stores just in-frame clones and leaves some out. The data hold more than 85,000 clones, with around 81% observed a single time. Input material: peripheral blood. The receptors were gathered from a man in his sixties with acute or convalescent COVID-19.

This chain connects TRBV5-1 to TRBJ2-1, with 9 bases aligning to TRBD1. The length of the CDR3 is 14 residues. CDR1 is SGHRS and CDR2 is YFSETQ in the germline V gene. V was clipped by 6 bases and J by 8 bases; unmatched bases: 9. The DNA of the CDR3 is TGCGCCAGCACGGGACAGGGACCCCCTGATGAGCAGTTCTTC. This encodes CASTGQGPPDEQFF.

The chain links TRBV11-2 to TRBJ1-2; D is perhaps TRBD1 (6 bases). This CDR3 region has 13 residues. Trimming shortened V by 2 bases and J by 7 bases, and 11 bases separated the two germline ends. CDR1 SGHAT and CDR2 FQNNGV come from the germline V gene. The CDR3 is CASSLRSGVGYTF. The DNA of the CDR3 is TGTGCCAGCAGCTTACGGTCAGGGGTTGGCTACACCTTC.

This chain connects TRBV6-5 to TRBJ2-1; D is uncertain. CDR1 and CDR2 (germline): MNHEY, SVGAGI. V lost 7 bases and J 8 bases, leaving 15 bases between the germline ends. The CDR3 length is 13 residues. CDR3 coding DNA: TGTGCCAGCAAAATAGCCCCCCAAGATGAGCAGTTCTTC. This translates into CASKIAPQDEQFF.

The genes are TRBV9 and TRBJ1-5; 12 nucleotides align to TRBD1. V shed 3 bases, J shed 5 bases, and the junction held 3 bases outside the gene matches. Germline lookup yields CDR1 SGDLS and CDR2 YYNGEE. The CDR3 contains 15 residues. The CDR3 protein is CASSGGQGAYQPQHF. As DNA, the CDR3 is TGTGCCAGCAGCGGGGGACAGGGGGCCTATCAGCCCCAGCATTTT. Full variable domain (missing parts from reference TRBV9 and TRBJ1-5): DSGVTQTPKHLITATGQRVTLRCSPRSGDLSVYWYQQSLDQGLQFLIQYYNGEERAKGNILERFSAQQFPDLHSELNLSSLELGDSALYFCASSGGQGAYQPQHFGDGTRLSIL.

V usage is TRBV5-1 and J usage is TRBJ1-1, with D tentatively TRBD1 (5 bases). The CDR3 is made up of 15 amino acids. Germline V gene data show CDR1 as SGHRS and CDR2 as YFSETQ. V lost 9 bases, J lost 0 bases, and 18 bases lay in between. Here the CDR3 reads CATSREGPMNTEAFF. CDR3 in DNA: TGCGCCACCTCAAGGGAGGGGCCAATGAACACTGAAGCTTTCTTT. The full variable domain, its missing parts supplied by reference TRBV5-1 and TRBJ1-1, is KAGVTQTPRYLIKTRGQQVTLSCSPISGHRSVSWYQQTPGQGLQFLFEYFSETQRNKGNFPGRFSGRQFSNSRSEMNVSTLELGDSALYLCATSREGPMNTEAFFGQGTRLTVV.

The V gene is TRBV27, the J gene TRBJ2-2; D gene unclear. CDR1 is MNHEY, CDR2 SMNVEV, per germline (reference sequence). V was shortened by 4 bases and J by 9 bases, with 15 bases between the two germline ends. The CDR3 totals 14 residues. In DNA, the CDR3 is TGTGCCAGCAGTTCCCTAGGCGGCCCCAGGGAGCTGTTTTTT. Its protein is CASSSLGGPRELFF.

The rearrangement joins TRBV19 to TRBJ2-7, with 10 bases that match TRBD1. Germline-derived CDR1 and CDR2 are LNHDA and SQIVND (reference sequence). Trimming at V came to 5 bases and at J to 7 bases, leaving 14 bases not matched to a gene. This CDR3 spans 16 amino acids. CDR3: CASSPREGQGRKEQYF. The CDR3 nucleotides are TGTGCCAGTAGTCCTAGAGAGGGACAGGGGAGGAAGGAGCAGTACTTC.

The V gene is TRBV5-1, the J gene TRBJ1-4; D is ambiguous. CDR3 length: 14 residues. Trimming left V 0 bases short and J 8 bases short, with 11 bases between. CDR1 is SGHRS and CDR2 is YFSETQ in the germline V gene. The CDR3 spells CASSLEAGGEKLFF. The CDR3 DNA reads TGCGCCAGCAGCTTGGAGGCAGGCGGGGAAAAACTGTTTTTT.

The chain has TRBV24-1 and TRBJ2-3; 11 nucleotides line up with TRBD2. CDR1 KGHDR and CDR2 SFDVKD come from the germline V gene. The CDR3 runs 17 residues. V shed 6 bases and J 2 bases; nucleotides not matched to a gene: 9. The CDR3 nucleotides are TGTGCCACCAGTAGACTAGCGGGACATTATTACACAGATACGCAGTATTTT. This codes for CATSRLAGHYYTDTQYF.

As regards this clone: A junction boundary mismatches the germline segment, possibly from a read error. This sequence joins TRBV7-7 and TRBJ2-5; maybe TRBD1 (6 bases). The CDR3 contains 13 residues. CDR1 is SSHAT, CDR2 FNYEAQ, per germline (reference sequence). CDR3 protein: CASSPDRQETQYF. The CDR3 DNA sequence: TGTGCTAGCAGCCCCGACAGGCAAGAGACCCAGTACTTC.

V gene TRBV7-3 combines with J gene TRBJ1-1; 10 positions agree with TRBD1. The CDR3 is 15 residues long. CDR1 and CDR2 (germline): SGHTA, FQGTGA. V gave up 4 bases and J gave up 1 base; unmatched junction bases: 3. The CDR3 sequence: CASSSRQGANTEAFF. The CDR3, as DNA: TGTGCCAGCAGCTCCAGACAGGGGGCGAACACTGAAGCTTTCTTT.

The chain recombines TRBV10-2 with TRBJ1-2; tentatively, D is TRBD1 (6 bases). Looked up from germline, CDR1 is WSHSY and CDR2 is SAAADI. The CDR3 is 15 amino acids. Trimming removed 0 bases from V and 7 bases from J, with 15 bases in between. CDR3 nucleotides: TGCGCCAGCAGTGAGTCGGGGGCCACCCGGGGTGGCTACACCTTC. It codes for CASSESGATRGGYTF.

The chain recombines TRBV27 with TRBJ1-6; D possibly corresponds to TRBD1 (6 bases). Germline V CDR1 and CDR2: MNHEY, SMNVEV (reference sequence). The V end was cut by 0 bases, the J end by 3 bases, with 12 bases between. The CDR3 is 17 amino acids. The CDR3, as DNA: TGTGCCAGCAGTTTATCGATAGGGGGTGACTATAATTCACCCCTCCACTTT. Translating gives CASSLSIGGDYNSPLHF.

V is TRBV6-5 and J is TRBJ2-7; D is undetermined. Germline lookup yields CDR1 MNHEY and CDR2 SVGAGI. The CDR3 has 15 residues. V lost 8 bases to trimming and J lost 0 bases, with 17 bases between them. The CDR3 here is CASSYRPPGSYEQYF. The CDR3 region has the DNA TGTGCCAGCTCCTACCGGCCCCCAGGCTCCTACGAGCAGTACTTC.

This clone was recorded many times. This chain uses TRBV3-1 (or the pseudogene TRBV3-2) with TRBJ1-2; 7 bases match TRBD1. The J segment lost 4 bases and the V segment lost 4 bases, leaving 9 bases of the junction unmatched. CDR3 length: 15 residues. Germline values: CDR1 LGHDT, CDR2 YNNKEL (reference sequence). CDR3 coding DNA: TGTGCCAGCAGCCCCGATAAAACAGGGGCCTATGGCTACACCTTC. Translating gives CASSPDKTGAYGYTF.

The V gene is TRBV4-3, the J gene TRBJ2-7, with 8 bases matching TRBD1. The CDR3 consists of 14 residues. J gave up 7 bases and V 6 bases, and 11 bases lay outside the gene matches. Per the germline V gene, CDR1 is LGHNA and CDR2 is YSLEER. The chain's CDR3 is CASRLTGAVGEQYV. The CDR3, as DNA: TGCGCCAGCAGGTTGACAGGGGCGGTTGGGGAGCAGTACGTC.

The chain is built from TRBV11-2 and TRBJ2-5, with 7 bases that match TRBD1. The CDR3 loop spans 15 amino acids. V shed 1 base and J 2 bases; nucleotides not matched to a gene: 4. The V gene's germline CDR1 is SGHAT and CDR2 FQNNGV. CDR3 DNA sequence: TGTGCCAGCAGCTTAGCAGGGACAGTACAAGAGACCCAGTACTTC. Encoded protein: CASSLAGTVQETQYF.

The V call is TRBV5-1, the J call TRBJ1-1; tentatively, D is TRBD1 (5 bases). Germline-derived CDR1 and CDR2 are SGHRS and YFSETQ. The V end was cut by 4 bases, the J end by 1 base, with 11 bases between. CDR3 length: 14 amino acids. The CDR3 loop is CASSPQGRNTEAFF. For the CDR3, the DNA is TGCGCCAGCAGCCCCCAGGGCCGGAACACTGAAGCTTTCTTT.

V and J are TRBV29-1 and TRBJ1-2, with a weak D call TRBD1 (5 bases). The CDR3 contains 15 residues. Per germline, CDR1 SQVTM and CDR2 ANQGSEA. Trimming shortened V by 3 bases and J by 4 bases, and 18 bases separated the two germline ends. Here the CDR3 reads CSVEGPGGAGYGYTF. CDR3 DNA: TGCAGCGTTGAGGGGCCGGGCGGAGCCGGCTATGGCTACACCTTC.

The gene calls are TRBV7-3 and TRBJ1-2; 10 nucleotides match TRBD1. This CDR3 comprises 15 residues. The germline gives CDR1 SGHTA, CDR2 FQGTGA. Unmatched junction bases numbered 5, after V lost 5 bases and J lost 2 bases. CDR3 residues: CASSPGTGANYGYTF. The CDR3 coding sequence is TGTGCCAGCAGCCCCGGGACAGGGGCAAACTATGGCTACACCTTC.

The chain carries TRBV7-2 and TRBJ2-2, with 8 bases that match TRBD2. Per the germline V gene, CDR1 is SGHTA and CDR2 is FQGNSA. V was clipped by 4 bases and J by 5 bases; unmatched bases: 6. The CDR3 runs to 15 residues. In DNA, the CDR3 is TGTGCCAGCAGCTCTCGACTAGCGAGTACCGGGGAGCTGTTTTTT. Its translation is CASSSRLASTGELFF.

V usage is TRBV11-3 and J usage is TRBJ1-2, with 8 bases fitting TRBD1. The germline gives CDR1 SGHNT, CDR2 YENEEA. V shed 5 bases, J shed 6 bases, and the junction held 8 bases outside the gene matches. CDR3 length: 14 amino acids. CDR3 region: CASSTRTGIDGYTF. CDR3 DNA: TGTGCCAGCAGCACCCGGACAGGGATTGATGGCTACACCTTC. The whole variable domain, filled in from reference TRBV11-3 and TRBJ1-2, reads EAGVVQSPRYKIIEKKQPVAFWCNPISGHNTLYWYLQNLGQGPELLIRYENEEAVDDSQLPKDRFSAERLKGVDSTLKIQPAELGDSAVYLCASSTRTGIDGYTFGSGTRLTVV.

The chain joins TRBV30 to TRBJ2-3; 13 positions agree with TRBD2. Germline CDR1 reads GTSNPN; CDR2 reads SVGIG (reference sequence). This CDR3 contains 14 residues. Trimming cost V 2 bases and J 6 bases; bases outside gene matches: 2. For the CDR3, the DNA is TGTGCCTGGAGTCTGGGACTAGCGGGGGATACGCAGTATTTT. Protein sequence: CAWSLGLAGDTQYF.